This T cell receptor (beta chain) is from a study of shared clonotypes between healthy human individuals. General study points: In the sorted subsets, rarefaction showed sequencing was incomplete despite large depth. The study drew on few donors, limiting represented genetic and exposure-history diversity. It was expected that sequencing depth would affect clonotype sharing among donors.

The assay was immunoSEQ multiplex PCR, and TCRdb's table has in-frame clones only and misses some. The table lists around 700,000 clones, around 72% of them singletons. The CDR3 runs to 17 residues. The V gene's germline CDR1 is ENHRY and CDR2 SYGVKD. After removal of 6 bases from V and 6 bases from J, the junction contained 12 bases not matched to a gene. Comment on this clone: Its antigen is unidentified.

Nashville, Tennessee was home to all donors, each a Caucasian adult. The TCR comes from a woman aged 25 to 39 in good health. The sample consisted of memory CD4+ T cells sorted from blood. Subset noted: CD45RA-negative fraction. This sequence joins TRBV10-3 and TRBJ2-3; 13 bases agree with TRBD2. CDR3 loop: CAISTGLAGSHGDTQYF. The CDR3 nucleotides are TGTGCCATCAGCACGGGACTAGCGGGGTCCCACGGGGATACGCAGTATTTT.